This passage covers 27 T cell receptor beta chains from one sample sequenced in a study of blood T cells in healthy people across ages. Through a sample-barcoded 5' primer and a J-beta primer mix, a second PCR was run for roughly 7 to 12 cycles. TCRdb processed the 5' RACE reads anew with MiXCR; each CDR3 protein has one entry. The sample lists about 650,000 distinct CDR3 sequences; roughly 30% were seen once. What was sequenced was blood. All receptors derive from an elderly woman in good health.

Only a few counts were recorded for this clonotype. The gene calls are TRBV6-5 and TRBJ1-2; maybe TRBD1 (5 bases). Trimming stripped 0 bases from V and 5 bases from J, with 7 bases between. The germline V gene has CDR1 MNHEY and CDR2 SVGAGI. The CDR3 has 13 residues. The CDR3 loop is CASSYSWGYGYTF. The CDR3 DNA reads as TGTGCCAGCAGTTACTCATGGGGGTATGGCTACACCTTC.

The rearrangement joins TRBV7-9 to TRBJ2-4, with D perhaps matching TRBD1 (6 bases). Germline CDR1 and CDR2: SEHNR and FQNEAQ (reference sequence). V was trimmed by 4 bases and J by 0 bases, leaving 19 bases between them. The CDR3 has 18 residues. Here the CDR3 DNA reads TGTGCCAGCAGCTCTCTTCCGGGACAAGTTCTAGCCAAAAACATTCAGTACTTC. Translated: CASSSLPGQVLAKNIQYF.

This clonotype was seen at least ten times. V usage is TRBV6-5 and J usage is TRBJ2-7; D is ambiguous. Germline V lookup: CDR1 MNHEY, CDR2 SVGAGI. Trimming left V 0 bases short and J 5 bases short, with 14 bases between. The CDR3 has 15 residues. The CDR3 region has the DNA TGTGCCAGCAGTTACTCGACCAAACCGAGGAACGAGCAGTACTTC. Its protein product is CASSYSTKPRNEQYF.

This clonotype was counted at least ten times. The chain uses TRBV6-2 or TRBV6-3 and TRBJ1-1; tentative D call: TRBD1 (5 bases). Germline V gene data show CDR1 as MNHEY and CDR2 as SVGEGT. CDR3 length: 17 residues. V was shortened by 5 bases and J by 0 bases, with 19 bases between the two germline ends. CDR3 bases: TGTGCCAGCAGTCGCCACACACCGGGACGCATGAACACTGAAGCTTTCTTT. Translation gives CASSRHTPGRMNTEAFF.

This clonotype has ten or more counts. V and J are TRBV6-5 and TRBJ2-3; TRBD1 matches at 9 bases. V gave up 8 bases and J gave up 4 bases; unmatched junction bases: 7. The germline V gene encodes CDR1 MNHEY and CDR2 SVGAGI. CDR3 length: 14 amino acids. CDR3 sequence reads: CASGLTGGPDTQYF. The CDR3, as DNA: TGTGCCAGCGGACTCACAGGGGGCCCAGATACGCAGTATTTT.

This clonotype was observed many times. This rearrangement joins TRBV7-9 to TRBJ2-7; TRBD2 might be the D (6 bases). CDR1 SEHNR and CDR2 FQNEAQ come from the germline V gene (reference sequence). CDR3 length equals 14 residues. Trimming removed 5 bases from V and 3 bases from J, with 14 bases in between. CDR3 in DNA: TGTGCCAGCAGCGGGACTCGAGGAAGCTACGAGCAGTACTTC. This gives the protein CASSGTRGSYEQYF. The full variable domain, in which reference TRBV7-9 and TRBJ2-7 provide the parts outside the CDR3, is DTGVSQNPRHKITKRGQNVTFRCDPISEHNRLYWYRQTLGQGPEFLTYFQNEAQLEKSRLLSDRFSAERPKGSFSTLEIQRTEQGDSAMYLCASSGTRGSYEQYFGPGTRLTVT.

Notes on this clonotype: It may be a read error: a sequence one base away is much more abundant. V and J are TRBV7-2 and TRBJ2-7; unclear D gene. Germline assignment: CDR1 SGHTA and CDR2 FQGNSA. The CDR3 has 15 residues. CDR3 DNA: TGTGCCAGCAACTTAATGTCATCAACCTCCTACGAGCAGTACTTC. This sequence encodes CASNLMSSTSYEQYF.

This sequence joins TRBV7-2 and TRBJ1-1; a possible D gene is TRBD1 (6 bases). Germline CDR1 and CDR2: SGHTA and FQGNSA. Trimming left V 5 bases short and J 4 bases short, with 14 bases between. The length of the CDR3 is 14 residues. CDR3 coding DNA: TGTACCAGCAGCCCCGGGACACCGAGCACTGAAGCTTTCTTT. Amino acids: CTSSPGTPSTEAFF.

With respect to this clonotype: This may come from a read error, since a much larger clone is one base off. The chain recombines TRBV5-1 with TRBJ2-1, with 8 bases fitting TRBD1. Germline V gene lookup returns CDR1 SGHRS and CDR2 YFSETQ. V was clipped by 4 bases and J by 13 bases; unmatched bases: 13. This CDR3 contains 14 residues. CDR3 nucleotide sequence: TGCGCCAGCAGCCCGCGGACAGGGATGGAGACCCAGTTCTTC. It specifies CASSPRTGMETQFF.

The chain joins TRBV5-6 to TRBJ1-1; TRBD1 aligns across 9 bases. This CDR3 region has 19 residues. In germline, CDR1 is SGHDT, CDR2 YYEEEE. The junction had 18 bases not matched to a gene; V was cut back by 1 base and J by 5 bases. The CDR3 DNA sequence: TGTGCCAGCAGCTTGCGGGCAGGGACAGGGTTCGTACCGGAGACTGAAGCTTTCTTT. Translation: CASSLRAGTGFVPETEAFF.

The genes are TRBV4-1 and TRBJ2-7; the D gene is possibly TRBD2 (5 bases). CDR3 size: 15 residues. The ends were cut back, 1 base at V and 0 bases at J, with 10 bases in the middle. CDR1 and CDR2 from the germline V gene are MGHRA and YSYEKL. The CDR3 nucleotides are TGCGCCAGCAGCCAAGGGAGGACGAGCTCCTACGAGCAGTACTTC. Translation gives CASSQGRTSSYEQYF.

The sample holds many counts of this clonotype. This rearrangement joins TRBV6-2 or TRBV6-3 to TRBJ1-2; tentatively, D is TRBD1 (6 bases). The V and J ends lost 7 bases and 0 bases respectively, with 12 bases between them. Germline V gene lookup returns CDR1 MNHEY and CDR2 SVGEGT. CDR3 size: 14 residues. CDR3 region: CASTRDNANYGYTF. In DNA form, the CDR3 reads TGTGCCAGCACCCGGGACAATGCTAACTATGGCTACACCTTC.

This clonotype was seen many times. V and J are TRBV18 and TRBJ1-1; D perhaps matches TRBD1 (6 bases). The germline V gene has CDR1 KGHSH and CDR2 LQKENI. V dropped 4 bases and J dropped 0 bases, with 18 bases sitting between them. The CDR3 length is 17 residues. Here the CDR3 reads CASSRGHVGQVNTEAFF. The CDR3 region has the DNA TGTGCCAGCTCACGGGGACACGTAGGACAAGTGAACACTGAAGCTTTCTTT.

The chain joins TRBV20-1 to TRBJ2-5; D tentatively fits TRBD1 or TRBD2 (5 bases each). This CDR3 has 15 amino acids. CDR1 and CDR2 from the germline V gene are DFQATT and SNEGSKA (reference sequence). The V end lost 6 bases, the J end lost 2 bases, and 19 bases lay between the germline ends. The CDR3 DNA sequence: TGCAGTGCGCCGGGACGAGAGAGCCCTCAAGAGACCCAGTACTTC. Its translation is CSAPGRESPQETQYF.

Regarding this clonotype: A much larger clone sits a single nucleotide away, making a read error possible. The chain recombines TRBV11-2 with TRBJ1-2; D call uncertain. The V and J ends lost 10 bases and 4 bases respectively, with 13 bases between them. Germline V gives CDR1 SGHAT, CDR2 FQNNGV. The length of the CDR3 is 12 residues. CDR3 coding DNA: TGTGCCAACAGTTCAGACGGCTATGGCTACACCTTC. It specifies CANSSDGYGYTF.

Regarding this clonotype: This may arise from a read error, as a much more abundant clone is one base away. Lacking the conserved final phenylalanine or tryptophan, this CDR3 likely reflects a read error. The chain combines TRBV5-1 with TRBJ2-7, with 8 bases matching TRBD1. The J call may not be correct, given that the DNA end is closer to TRBJ2-5. CDR1 is SGHRS, CDR2 YFSETQ, per germline. This CDR3 comprises 14 residues. DNA of the CDR3: TGCGCCAGCAAGCCAGGGGGCGCGGTAGAGACCCAGTACTTG. Translating gives CASKPGGAVETQYL.

This clonotype was counted many times. The chain links TRBV12-3 or TRBV12-4 to TRBJ2-1; 10 nucleotides line up with TRBD2. The CDR3 totals 15 residues. V gave up 6 bases and J gave up 4 bases; unmatched junction bases: 6. The CDR3 spells CASSGRSGGYNEQFF. CDR3 DNA sequence: TGTGCCAGCAGCGGACGTAGCGGGGGGTACAATGAGCAGTTCTTC.

With respect to this clonotype: A much more abundant neighbour one base away suggests this may be a read error. J is TRBJ1-6 and V is TRBV10-3, with D perhaps matching TRBD1 (5 bases). Germline V gene lookup returns CDR1 ENHRY and CDR2 SYGVKD. This CDR3 has 17 amino acids. V was shortened by 2 bases and J by 0 bases, with 11 bases between the two germline ends. CDR3 nucleotide sequence: TGTGCCATCAGTGAGCGGGGACCGAGCTCCTATAATTCACCCCTCCACTTT. Translation gives CAISERGPSSYNSPLHF.

With respect to this clonotype: This may be a read error, as it is one base from a much larger clone. The rearrangement uses TRBV5-6 and TRBJ2-5; 8 bases agree with TRBD1. The DNA end is more similar to TRBJ2-7, so the J call may be wrong. Germline values: CDR1 SGHDT, CDR2 YYEEEE. CDR3 length equals 15 residues. CDR3 coding DNA: TGTACCAGCAGCCCTGGGACAGGTGTTGTCTACGAGCAGTACTTC. Translating it yields CTSSPGTGVVYEQYF.

This clonotype was counted at least ten times. V gene TRBV7-2 combines with J gene TRBJ2-5; no reliable D call. The DNA end is more similar to TRBJ2-7, so the J call may be wrong. Per the germline V gene, CDR1 is SGHTA and CDR2 is FQGNSA. This CDR3 region has 12 residues. CDR3 sequence reads: CASSLARNEQYF. In DNA, the CDR3 is TGTGCCAGCAGCTTAGCGAGGAACGAGCAGTACTTC.

This clonotype was found a few times. A single base separates this from a much larger clone, so it may be a read error. The rearrangement joins TRBV20-1 to TRBJ2-3; D is ambiguous. Looked up from germline, CDR1 is DFQATT and CDR2 is SNEGSKA (reference sequence). CDR3 length: 11 amino acids. The CDR3 sequence: CSVRVTDTQYF. DNA for the CDR3: TGCAGTGTTAGAGTTACAGATACGCAGTATTTT.

The sample holds many counts of this clonotype. The chain joins TRBV27 to TRBJ2-5; 7 nucleotides agree with TRBD1. Trimming cost V 5 bases and J 4 bases; bases outside gene matches: 7. This CDR3 is built from 14 residues. The germline V gene encodes CDR1 MNHEY and CDR2 SMNVEV (reference sequence). The CDR3 protein is CASSKQGWGETQYF. The DNA of the CDR3 is TGTGCCAGCAGTAAACAGGGGTGGGGAGAGACCCAGTACTTC.

The CDR3 protein is CSARDQRTGENSPLHF. The DNA of the CDR3 is TGCAGTGCTAGAGATCAAAGGACAGGGGAGAATTCACCCCTCCACTTT. V usage is TRBV20-1 and J usage is TRBJ1-6; 9 bases are shared with TRBD1. This CDR3 is built from 16 residues. CDR1 DFQATT and CDR2 SNEGSKA come from the germline V gene (reference sequence). J gave up 7 bases and V 0 bases, and 7 bases lay outside the gene matches.

This clonotype was seen many times. The J gene is TRBJ2-7, the V gene TRBV30; D remains unclear. The germline V gene encodes CDR1 GTSNPN and CDR2 SVGIG (reference sequence). Trimming shortened V by 2 bases and J by 4 bases, and 12 bases separated the two germline ends. This CDR3 region has 13 residues. CDR3 region: CAWSTTQPYEQYF. CDR3 sequence (DNA): TGTGCCTGGAGTACCACACAGCCTTACGAGCAGTACTTC.

Ten or more counts support this clonotype. The chain employs TRBV7-3 and TRBJ2-5, with unresolved D. V was trimmed by 1 base and J by 1 base, leaving 4 bases between them. CDR3 length: 13 residues. Germline lookup yields CDR1 SGHTA and CDR2 FQGTGA. In DNA form, the CDR3 reads TGTGCCAGCAGCTTAAGGCCCCAAGAGACCCAGTACTTC. Amino acids: CASSLRPQETQYF.

The chain recombines TRBV10-3 with TRBJ2-5; D ambiguous. The assigned J gene may be wrong: the sequence end matches TRBJ2-7 better. The CDR3 runs to 14 residues. CDR1 is ENHRY, CDR2 SYGVKD, per germline. CDR3 amino acids: CAISETGPYNEQYF. DNA for the CDR3: TGTGCCATCAGCGAGACCGGGCCTTACAACGAGCAGTACTTC.

Note on this clonotype: With a much larger clone just one base away, this may be a read error. The chain employs TRBV24-1 and TRBJ2-1, with D perhaps being TRBD1 or TRBD2 (6 bases each). The DNA end is more similar to TRBJ2-7, so the J call may be wrong. The CDR3 is made up of 15 amino acids. Germline values: CDR1 KGHDR, CDR2 SFDVKD. The CDR3 DNA reads TGTGCCACCAGCAAATCCGGGGGCCCCTACAATGAGCAGTACTTC. Its translation: CATSKSGGPYNEQYF.